The 9 T cell receptor beta chains given below trace back to one sample, sequenced in a study of blood T cell repertoires in COVID-19 (dated by TCRdb to the early 2020s). The method was the immunoSEQ multiplex PCR assay. The source is immuneACCESS, and TCRdb retained only in-frame sequences with V and J called. Part of the clones is not carried over; for the studies checked, unresolved V genes explain less than half of this, and the remainder is unexplained. The sample table shows just under 350,000 clones, and 87% are seen once. Jointly, the top ten make up more than 5% of the sample. The sample consisted of peripheral blood. These TCRs come from a woman aged 50 to 65 with COVID-19, enrolled during active disease.

This chain links TRBV2 with TRBJ2-5; the match to TRBD2 covers 10 bases. V lost 0 bases, J lost 6 bases, and 7 bases stayed unmatched. From germline, CDR1 is SNHLY and CDR2 FYNNEI. CDR3 length: 16 residues. This CDR3 reads CASSEARTSGKKTQYF. CDR3 DNA sequence: TGTGCCAGCAGTGAAGCGCGTACTAGCGGGAAGAAGACCCAGTACTTC. The entire variable domain, with the rest obtained from reference TRBV2 and TRBJ2-5, is as follows: EPEVTQTPSHQVTQMGQEVILRCVPISNHLYFYWYRQILGQKVEFLVSFYNNEISEKSEIFDDQFSVERPDGSNFTLKIRSTKLEDSAMYFCASSEARTSGKKTQYFGPGTRLLVL.

V and J are TRBV7-9 and TRBJ1-1; unclear D gene. V was clipped by 1 base and J by 4 bases, with 13 bases between them. CDR3 size: 15 residues. Germline V gives CDR1 SEHNR, CDR2 FQNEAQ (reference sequence). The CDR3 is CASSLVFSSSTEAFF. CDR3 coding DNA: TGTGCCAGCAGCTTAGTGTTCAGTTCTAGCACTGAAGCTTTCTTT. Using reference TRBV7-9 and TRBJ1-1 for the parts outside the CDR3, the full variable domain is DTGVSQNPRHKITKRGQNVTFRCDPISEHNRLYWYRQTLGQGPEFLTYFQNEAQLEKSRLLSDRFSAERPKGSFSTLEIQRTEQGDSAMYLCASSLVFSSSTEAFFGQGTRLTVV.

The count of this clone is one. This chain joins TRBV30 and TRBJ1-5, with D possibly TRBD1 on 5 matching bases. The V and J ends lost 1 base and 6 bases respectively, with 10 bases between them. The CDR3 is 13 amino acids. Germline lookup yields CDR1 GTSNPN and CDR2 SVGIG (reference sequence). As DNA, the CDR3 is TGTGCCTGGAGTGCTCGGGGGGTTCAGCCCCAGCATTTT. Translated: CAWSARGVQPQHF.

The V gene is TRBV7-9, the J gene TRBJ1-4, with a possible D match to TRBD1 (6 bases). V gave up 1 base and J gave up 8 bases, with 11 bases separating them. Germline V CDR1 and CDR2: SEHNR, FQNEAQ (reference sequence). CDR3 length: 14 residues. CDR3 nucleotide sequence: TGTGCCAGCAGCTTAGTGGGGGCTGGGGAAAAACTGTTTTTT. This gives the protein CASSLVGAGEKLFF.

The rearrangement links TRBV6-5 to TRBJ2-7, with TRBD2 as a possible D gene (6 bases). V was pared by 5 bases and J by 2 bases, with 13 bases between. The CDR3 loop spans 14 amino acids. CDR1 MNHEY and CDR2 SVGAGI come from the germline V gene. CDR3 in DNA: TGTGCCAGCAGTAAGGGACTCCTGGCCTACGAGCAGTACTTC. Encoded protein: CASSKGLLAYEQYF.

Comment on this clone: The sample contains more than one DNA sequence encoding this CDR3. The chain links TRBV12-3 or TRBV12-4 to TRBJ1-2; TRBD1 agrees at 10 bases. This CDR3 has 13 amino acids. V dropped 6 bases and J dropped 8; count of bases not matched to a gene: 6. CDR3 in amino acids: CASSPGQGYGYTF. Written as DNA, the CDR3 is TGTGCCAGCAGCCCGGGACAGGGGTACGGCTACACCTTC.

This clone was counted only a few times. The chain carries TRBV3-1 (or the pseudogene TRBV3-2) and TRBJ1-3; D uncertain. CDR1 and CDR2 (germline): LGHDT, YNNKEL (reference sequence). CDR3 size: 16 residues. The V and J ends lost 5 bases and 0 bases respectively, with 14 bases between them. The CDR3 bases are TGTGCCAGCAGCGATTACCGGGGAGTCTCTGGAAACACCATATATTTT. Encoded protein: CASSDYRGVSGNTIYF.

This clone has a single count. One end of the junction varies from germline; a read error may be responsible. The chain employs TRBV30 and TRBJ1-2; TRBD1 matches 7 bases. The germline V gene encodes CDR1 GTSNPN and CDR2 SVGIG (reference sequence). The CDR3 runs 12 residues. CDR3 DNA sequence: TGTGCGTGGACAGGCTGGGAGGATGGCTACACCTTC. Its protein product is CAWTGWEDGYTF.

This chain joins TRBV7-2 and TRBJ2-7; D is unresolved. V was clipped by 0 bases and J by 1 base, with 4 bases between them. The V gene's germline CDR1 is SGHTA and CDR2 FQGNSA. The CDR3 sequence is 13 residues long. CDR3 sequence: CASSLALSYEQYF. In nucleotides, the CDR3 is TGTGCCAGCAGCTTAGCCCTTTCCTACGAGCAGTACTTC.